The clone carrying this TCR beta chain appeared once. This specimen comes from a study of blood T cell repertoires in COVID-19. About the study: Italy, Spain and the United States were the sources of the convalescent and acute COVID-19 samples. Sources were T cells, B-cell-depleted T cells, or PBMCs; the material itself was cDNA or gDNA.

Germline assignment: CDR1 LGHDT and CDR2 YNNKEL (reference sequence). V lost 9 bases and J lost 3; bases outside the gene matches: 4. CDR3 length equals 13 residues. Per the original methods: Nucleated cell number was recorded as an estimate derived from reference gene primer amplification. Sequencing used immunoSEQ multiplex PCR; TCRdb keeps in-frame clones, though not all of them. The V and J calls and clone size are taken from that table; D and trimming were inferred from the DNA. The repertoire holds about 240,000 clones, with 70% to 85% as singletons. The chain recombines TRBV3-1 (or the pseudogene TRBV3-2) with TRBJ1-4, with 7 nucleotides matching TRBD1. Sequenced input: peripheral blood. The TCR originated in a woman aged 80 or over with acute or convalescent COVID-19. CDR3 sequence (DNA): TGTGCCAGTCGGGACAGTCCTAATGAAAAACTGTTTTTT. Its protein is CASRDSPNEKLFF.